The 2 T cell receptor beta chains given below trace back to one sample, sequenced in a study of cytomegalovirus exposure and HLA in healthy donors. Primers included in the PCR were 60 Vbeta and 13 Jbeta primers. Only in-frame clones appear in the TCRdb table, and some are missing; sequencing was by immunoSEQ multiplex PCR. The data contain 150,000 to 200,000 clones, 75% to 85% of them singletons. Sequenced sample: PBMCs. All receptors come from a woman between 18 and 29 years old in good health and CMV-seropositive.

The V call is TRBV9, the J call TRBJ2-5, with D unresolved. This CDR3 is 13 amino acids long. Trimming pared 2 bases from V and 4 bases from J, leaving 9 bases between. Germline V gives CDR1 SGDLS, CDR2 YYNGEE. The CDR3 DNA reads as TGTGCCAGCAGCGTCAATTCGGGAGAGACCCAGTACTTC. Translating it yields CASSVNSGETQYF.

The chain is built from TRBV4-1 and TRBJ2-3; 10 nucleotides agree with TRBD2. There are 18 residues in the CDR3. V lost 1 base to trimming and J lost 1 base; unmatched junction nucleotides: 8. CDR1 and CDR2 (germline): MGHRA, YSYEKL. In DNA form, the CDR3 reads TGCGCCAGCAGCCAAGTGGCTAGCGGGGGCGCACGCACAGATACGCAGTATTTT. Protein sequence: CASSQVASGGARTDTQYF.